A single sample gave rise to the 27 T cell receptor beta chains below, sequenced in a study of shared clonotypes between healthy human individuals. Sequenced by immunoSEQ multiplex PCR; TCRdb stores in-frame clones only, minus some. The sample holds approximately 1,500,000 clones, under 99% seen once. The sequencing sample was made of naive CD4+ T cells sorted from blood. Subset denoted: CD45RA+ positively selected. These receptors were taken from a man aged 30 to 45 in good health.

This clone was detected a few times. This sequence joins TRBV9 and TRBJ2-6; no clear D gene. Trimming stripped 1 base from V and 3 bases from J, with 2 bases between. There are 13 residues in the CDR3. The germline gives CDR1 SGDLS, CDR2 YYNGEE. The CDR3 coding sequence is TGTGCCAGCAGCGTAATTGGGGCCAACGTCCTGACTTTC. Encoded protein: CASSVIGANVLTF.

The rearrangement uses TRBV25-1 and TRBJ2-7; 10 nucleotides align to TRBD1. Germline CDR1 and CDR2: MGHDK and SYGVNS. This CDR3 has 17 residues. Losses at the gene ends were 2 bases for V and 0 bases for J; bases not matched to a gene: 7. CDR3 coding DNA: TGTGCCAGCAGTGAAAGGGACAGGGGACGATTCTCCTACGAGCAGTACTTC. It yields the protein CASSERDRGRFSYEQYF.

J is TRBJ2-7 and V is TRBV19, with D possibly matching TRBD1 (6 bases). The CDR3 runs to 13 residues. V lost 5 bases, J lost 6 bases, and 14 bases lay in between. Per the germline V gene, CDR1 is LNHDA and CDR2 is SQIVND (reference sequence). CDR3 amino acids: CASSARDIREQYF. As DNA, the CDR3 is TGTGCCAGTAGTGCCAGGGACATTCGCGAGCAGTACTTC.

V gene TRBV7-8 combines with J gene TRBJ2-2; tentative D call: TRBD2 (5 bases). The CDR3 spans 14 residues. The ends were cut back, 1 base at V and 7 bases at J, with 10 bases in the middle. Germline values: CDR1 SGHVS, CDR2 FQNEAQ. The DNA for the CDR3 is TGTGCCAGCAGCTTAGTAGGCAGCGGCGGGGAGCTGTTTTTT. Its translation: CASSLVGSGGELFF.

The V and J genes are TRBV2 and TRBJ2-7; 9 nucleotides line up with TRBD2. The germline gives CDR1 SNHLY, CDR2 FYNNEI. V shed 7 bases and J 6 bases; nucleotides not matched to a gene: 7. This CDR3 spans 13 amino acids. CDR3 protein: CASTAGGPLEQYF. As DNA, the CDR3 is TGTGCCAGCACGGCGGGAGGGCCGCTCGAGCAGTACTTC.

This sequence joins TRBV5-4 and TRBJ1-2, with D perhaps matching TRBD1 (6 bases). The germline gives CDR1 SGHNT, CDR2 YYREEE (reference sequence). This CDR3 has 17 residues. V was shortened by 4 bases and J by 4 bases, with 23 bases between the two germline ends. CDR3 protein: CASSPLGGGALLYGYTF. CDR3 coding DNA: TGTGCCAGCAGCCCCCTGGGAGGGGGAGCCCTCCTCTATGGCTACACCTTC.

V gene TRBV11-2 combines with J gene TRBJ1-1, with D hard to call. Per germline, CDR1 SGHAT and CDR2 FQNNGV. Trimming removed 1 base at V and 11 bases at J, with 14 bases between. The CDR3 loop spans 13 amino acids. The CDR3 DNA follows: TGTGCCAGCAGCTTAGTCTCGGCTGGCTACGCTTTCTTT. Protein product: CASSLVSAGYAFF.

The rearrangement links TRBV11-2 to TRBJ2-7; D is possibly TRBD1 (5 bases). Germline CDR1 SGHAT, CDR2 FQNNGV. The V end was cut by 5 bases, the J end by 2 bases, with 16 bases between. The CDR3 sequence is 15 residues long. As DNA, the CDR3 is TGTGCCAGCAGCCCCAGGGCCCTGCGACCCTACGAGCAGTACTTC. Its protein product is CASSPRALRPYEQYF. Based on the CDR3 plus reference TRBV11-2 and TRBJ2-7, the full variable domain is EAGVAQSPRYKIIEKRQSVAFWCNPISGHATLYWYQQILGQGPKLLIQFQNNGVVDDSQLPKDRFSAERLKGVDSTLKIQPAKLEDSAVYLCASSPRALRPYEQYFGPGTRLTVT.

Notes on this clone: Additional DNA sequences in this sample encode the identical CDR3. The chain carries TRBV6-5 and TRBJ2-7; D is unclear. V was pared by 2 bases and J by 2 bases, with 10 bases between. The CDR3 runs to 14 residues. Germline values: CDR1 MNHEY, CDR2 SVGAGI. The CDR3 DNA reads as TGTGCCAGCAGTTACACTGGGCAGGCCTACGAGCAGTACTTC. This translates into CASSYTGQAYEQYF.

Notes on this clone: Other DNA variants within this sample encode the same CDR3. The chain joins TRBV28 to TRBJ1-2; D remains ambiguous. V was clipped by 2 bases and J by 4 bases, with 8 bases between them. From germline, CDR1 is MDHEN and CDR2 SYDVKM. The CDR3 is 13 residues long. Here the CDR3 reads CASSLGSLYGYTF. CDR3 in DNA: TGTGCCAGCAGTTTAGGGTCTCTCTATGGCTACACCTTC.

The chain is built from TRBV19 and TRBJ2-1; possibly TRBD1 for D (6 bases). Trimming removed 4 bases from V and 0 bases from J, with 7 bases in between. The CDR3 loop spans 14 amino acids. Germline lookup yields CDR1 LNHDA and CDR2 SQIVND (reference sequence). Written as DNA, the CDR3 is TGTGCCAGTAGTAGGGACAACTCCTACAATGAGCAGTTCTTC. It is translated as CASSRDNSYNEQFF.

The CDR3 DNA is TGTGCCAGCAGTGGAGCGGGCCTTCGGTACGAGCAGTACTTC. Its protein product is CASSGAGLRYEQYF. The J gene is TRBJ2-7, the V gene TRBV6-1; maybe TRBD2 (6 bases). V lost 4 bases and J lost 4, with 14 bases in between. Looked up from germline, CDR1 is MNHNS and CDR2 is SASEGT. The CDR3 is made up of 14 amino acids.

V usage is TRBV6-1 and J usage is TRBJ2-3; D is possibly TRBD2 (5 bases). The CDR3 contains 17 residues. The germline V gene has CDR1 MNHNS and CDR2 SASEGT. Trimming removed 4 bases from V and 4 bases from J, with 21 bases in between. The DNA for the CDR3 is TGTGCCAGCAGTGCCCTCAGCGGATCAAGGAGTCCAGATACGCAGTATTTT. Amino acid sequence: CASSALSGSRSPDTQYF.

Here the CDR3 reads CASSLGGPGLNTEAFF. The CDR3 DNA sequence: TGTGCCAGCAGCCTGGGAGGACCGGGACTGAACACTGAAGCTTTCTTT. This chain joins TRBV5-4 and TRBJ1-1; possible D gene TRBD1, 5 bases. The CDR3 spans 16 residues. Germline V gives CDR1 SGHNT, CDR2 YYREEE (reference sequence). V was trimmed by 4 bases and J by 0 bases, leaving 16 bases between them.

This clone showed up just once. The V call is TRBV4-1, the J call TRBJ2-3, with TRBD2 as a possible D gene (6 bases). There are 16 residues in the CDR3. Trimming stripped 1 base from V and 4 bases from J, with 15 bases between. Germline CDR1 and CDR2: MGHRA and YSYEKL. The CDR3 spells CASSQVFPGASDTQYF. Here the CDR3 DNA reads TGCGCCAGCAGCCAAGTCTTCCCGGGAGCCTCAGATACGCAGTATTTT.

The chain couples TRBV7-6 to TRBJ2-7; perhaps D is TRBD1 or TRBD2 (5 bases each). Deletions cut 1 base from V and 6 bases from J, with 13 bases between. The CDR3 loop spans 14 amino acids. Germline CDR1 reads SGHVS; CDR2 reads FNYEAQ. The CDR3, as DNA: TGTGCCAGCAGCTTAGGTACCGGGGCTGCCGAGCAGTACTTC. Its translation: CASSLGTGAAEQYF.

For this clone: Other DNA sequences in this specimen translate into the identical CDR3. The rearrangement links TRBV5-1 to TRBJ2-1; D uncertain. The CDR3 has 11 amino acids. The germline V gene has CDR1 SGHRS and CDR2 YFSETQ. Trimming pared 4 bases from V and 7 bases from J, leaving 6 bases between. The DNA for the CDR3 is TGCGCCAGCAGCCTCACTAATGAGCAGTTCTTC. It translates to CASSLTNEQFF.

This rearrangement joins TRBV4-3 to TRBJ1-5; D not resolved. Trimming removed 2 bases at V and 2 bases at J, with 4 bases between. This CDR3 is built from 13 residues. Germline V lookup: CDR1 LGHNA, CDR2 YSLEER. CDR3 nucleotides: TGCGCCAGCAGCCAATTTCGCAATCAGCCCCAGCATTTT. It codes for CASSQFRNQPQHF.

This clone was seen a single time. The rearrangement joins TRBV27 to TRBJ1-1; D is unclear. V lost 2 bases and J 2 bases, leaving 15 bases between the germline ends. Per the germline V gene, CDR1 is MNHEY and CDR2 is SMNVEV (reference sequence). CDR3 length equals 16 residues. CDR3 loop: CASSLTSARVNTEAFF. Written as DNA, the CDR3 is TGTGCCAGCAGTTTAACGTCCGCACGGGTCAACACTGAAGCTTTCTTT.

The chain recombines TRBV28 with TRBJ2-5; TRBD2 agrees at 15 bases. The V gene end was trimmed by 4 bases and the J gene end by 5 bases; junction bases not matched to a gene: 8. From germline, CDR1 is MDHEN and CDR2 SYDVKM. The CDR3 consists of 17 residues. The CDR3 protein is CASSSTLGLAGGETQYF. CDR3 bases: TGTGCCAGCAGTTCCACCCTCGGACTAGCGGGAGGGGAGACCCAGTACTTC.

The chain recombines TRBV10-3 with TRBJ2-1; the match to TRBD2 covers 7 bases. The V segment lost 2 bases and the J segment 2 bases; nucleotides outside the gene matches: 6. The CDR3 is 16 amino acids. Germline CDR1 reads ENHRY; CDR2 reads SYGVKD. The CDR3, as DNA: TGTGCCATCAGTGAGAGCGGGACTACAACCTACAATGAGCAGTTCTTC. Translating gives CAISESGTTTYNEQFF.

V gene TRBV2 combines with J gene TRBJ1-2; perhaps TRBD1 as D (6 bases). From germline, CDR1 is SNHLY and CDR2 FYNNEI. The V end lost 5 bases, the J end lost 4 bases, and 20 bases lay between the germline ends. CDR3 length: 16 residues. The chain's CDR3 is CASSWARGSQLYGYTF. The CDR3 DNA reads TGTGCCAGCAGTTGGGCCAGGGGATCCCAACTCTATGGCTACACCTTC.

The chain recombines TRBV7-7 with TRBJ2-7, with 12 nucleotides matching TRBD2. CDR1 is SSHAT and CDR2 is FNYEAQ in the germline V gene (reference sequence). CDR3 length: 15 amino acids. Germline trimming cut 5 bases from V and 7 bases from J; bases unmatched to any gene: 9. CDR3 residues: CASSPRTSGKQEQYF. DNA of the CDR3: TGTGCCAGCAGCCCAAGGACTAGCGGGAAACAAGAGCAGTACTTC.

The chain links TRBV27 to TRBJ2-1, with 14 bases fitting TRBD2. The germline V gene has CDR1 MNHEY and CDR2 SMNVEV (reference sequence). V lost 5 bases, J lost 8 bases, and 11 bases stayed unmatched. This CDR3 has 17 residues. The CDR3 region has the DNA TGTGCCAGCAGTCCCCGGAGGGGGACTAGCGGGAGAGATGAGCAGTTCTTC. Protein: CASSPRRGTSGRDEQFF.

The V and J genes are TRBV29-1 and TRBJ2-7; D gene uncertain. Germline assignment: CDR1 SQVTM and CDR2 ANQGSEA. The length of the CDR3 is 13 residues. V lost 4 bases, J lost 2 bases, and 12 bases lay in between. DNA of the CDR3: TGCAGCGTTGTTCATTCCTCGACCTACGAGCAGTACTTC. Protein: CSVVHSSTYEQYF.

Comments on this clone: Other DNA sequences in the sample encode the same CDR3. The chain couples TRBV7-2 to TRBJ1-5, with unresolved D. Germline V CDR1 and CDR2: SGHTA, FQGNSA. The CDR3 extends over 13 amino acids. The V end lost 1 base, the J end lost 4 bases, and 5 bases lay between the germline ends. The CDR3 protein is CASSLGPNQPQHF. The DNA for the CDR3 is TGTGCCAGCAGCTTAGGACCAAATCAGCCCCAGCATTTT.

V and J are TRBV15 and TRBJ2-1; D is undetermined. The CDR3 spans 11 residues. Germline V gene lookup returns CDR1 LNHNV and CDR2 YYDKDF (reference sequence). The germline V and J ends were trimmed by 0 bases and 10 bases, with 4 bases remaining between them. The CDR3 DNA follows: TGTGCCACCAGCAGAGATCTAGAGCAGTTCTTC. Amino acid sequence: CATSRDLEQFF.